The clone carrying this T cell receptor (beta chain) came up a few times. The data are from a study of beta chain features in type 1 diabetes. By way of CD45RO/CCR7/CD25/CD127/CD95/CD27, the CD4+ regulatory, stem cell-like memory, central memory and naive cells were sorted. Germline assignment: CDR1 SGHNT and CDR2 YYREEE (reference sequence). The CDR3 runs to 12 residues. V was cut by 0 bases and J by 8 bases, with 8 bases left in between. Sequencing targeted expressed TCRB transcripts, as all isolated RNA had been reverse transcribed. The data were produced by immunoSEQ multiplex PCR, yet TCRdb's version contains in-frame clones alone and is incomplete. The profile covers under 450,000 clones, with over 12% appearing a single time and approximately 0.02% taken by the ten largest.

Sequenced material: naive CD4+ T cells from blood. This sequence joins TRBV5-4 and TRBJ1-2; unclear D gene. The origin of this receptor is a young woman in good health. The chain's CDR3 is CASSLGQIGYTF. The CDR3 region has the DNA TGTGCCAGCAGCTTGGGGCAGATCGGCTACACCTTC.